These 29 T cell receptor beta chains originate from one sample sequenced in a study of CD8 T cells in Susac syndrome. RNA in amounts of roughly 0.5 to 1 ug was reverse transcribed with random hexamers. From the immunoSEQ multiplex PCR reads, TCRdb called clonotypes with MiXCR, one entry per CDR3 protein. The table records 150,000 to 200,000 distinct CDR3 sequences, 80% to 95% of them present only once. Material for sequencing was CD4+ T cells from PBMCs. The receptors originated from a human donor in good health.

The genes are TRBV28 and TRBJ1-4, with D perhaps TRBD1 (5 bases). The CDR3 is 12 residues long. CDR1 is MDHEN, CDR2 SYDVKM, per germline. The ends were cut back, 6 bases at V and 7 bases at J, with 9 bases in the middle. The CDR3 DNA follows: TGTGCCAGCAGCACGAGGGGTGAAAAACTGTTTTTT. It specifies CASSTRGEKLFF.

The J gene is TRBJ1-1, the V gene TRBV10-3; no reliable D call. Trimming cost V 10 bases and J 4 bases, with 19 bases left between them. The CDR3 length is 14 residues. Germline V CDR1 and CDR2: ENHRY, SYGVKD. CDR3 sequence: CATREIEERTEAFF. The DNA for the CDR3 is TGTGCCACCCGCGAAATAGAGGAGCGCACTGAAGCTTTCTTT.

The chain recombines TRBV27 with TRBJ2-1; TRBD2 aligns across 8 bases. Germline V gives CDR1 MNHEY, CDR2 SMNVEV (reference sequence). The CDR3 has 16 amino acids. The ends lost 3 bases at V and 7 bases at J; junction bases unmatched: 11. The CDR3 is CASSFSPGLGHNEQFF. The CDR3 DNA is TGTGCCAGCAGTTTCTCCCCGGGACTAGGGCATAATGAGCAGTTCTTC.

The chain carries TRBV2 and TRBJ2-2, with D uncertain. CDR1 is SNHLY, CDR2 FYNNEI, per germline. V was shortened by 7 bases and J by 6 bases, with 21 bases between the two germline ends. The CDR3 spans 16 residues. Written as DNA, the CDR3 is TGTGCCAGCACGTTTATTCGGATCGGCGGCTCCGGGGAGCTGTTTTTT. It encodes CASTFIRIGGSGELFF.

As DNA, the CDR3 is TGTGCCAGCAGTGCTAGCGGGGGATACTACAATGAGCAGTTCTTC. Translating gives CASSASGGYYNEQFF. V gene TRBV7-2 combines with J gene TRBJ2-1; 10 bases line up with TRBD2. The CDR3 loop spans 15 amino acids. Germline loops: CDR1 SGHTA, CDR2 FQGNSA. The ends lost 6 bases at V and 3 bases at J; junction bases unmatched: 5.

The rearrangement links TRBV12-3 or TRBV12-4 to TRBJ2-3, with 8 bases lining up with TRBD2. This CDR3 has 18 residues. Trimming took 6 bases from V and 4 from J; bases not matched to a gene: 18. The CDR3 spells CASSASTGGPGGADTQYF. The CDR3 coding sequence is TGTGCCAGCAGCGCCTCAACCGGGGGGCCGGGGGGGGCAGATACGCAGTATTTT.

The chain combines TRBV4-3 with TRBJ1-1; TRBD1 aligns across 7 bases. The CDR3 totals 15 residues. Trimming cost V 1 base and J 5 bases; bases outside gene matches: 7. Looked up from germline, CDR1 is LGHNA and CDR2 is YSLEER. The CDR3 region is CASSQAGRGPTEAFF. In DNA form, the CDR3 reads TGCGCCAGCAGCCAAGCGGGGAGGGGGCCAACTGAAGCTTTCTTT.

The CDR3 DNA follows: TGTGCCAGCAGTAAGACTAGTCCCTACGAGCAGTACGTC. It yields the protein CASSKTSPYEQYV. The V call is TRBV2, the J call TRBJ2-7; D is possibly TRBD2 (6 bases). CDR3 length equals 13 residues. V was clipped by 5 bases and J by 2 bases, with 10 bases between them. Germline-derived CDR1 and CDR2 are SNHLY and FYNNEI.

The rearrangement joins TRBV7-9 to TRBJ2-5; the D gene is possibly TRBD1 (6 bases). The CDR3 is 14 residues long. V was shortened by 5 bases and J by 0 bases, with 10 bases between the two germline ends. Germline V gene lookup returns CDR1 SEHNR and CDR2 FQNEAQ (reference sequence). CDR3 sequence reads: CASSPGHYQETQYF. CDR3 sequence (DNA): TGTGCCAGCAGCCCGGGACATTACCAAGAGACCCAGTACTTC. The whole variable domain, filled in from reference TRBV7-9 and TRBJ2-5, reads DTGVSQNPRHKITKRGQNVTFRCDPISEHNRLYWYRQTLGQGPEFLTYFQNEAQLEKSRLLSDRFSAERPKGSFSTLEIQRTEQGDSAMYLCASSPGHYQETQYFGPGTRLLVL.

This sequence joins TRBV2 and TRBJ2-2, with D perhaps matching TRBD2 (6 bases). Per the germline V gene, CDR1 is SNHLY and CDR2 is FYNNEI. Trimming shortened V by 2 bases and J by 2 bases, and 18 bases separated the two germline ends. This CDR3 is 18 amino acids long. The CDR3 is CASSEFLVRGTNTGELFF. In DNA, the CDR3 is TGTGCCAGCAGTGAATTCCTTGTCCGGGGGACCAACACCGGGGAGCTGTTTTTT.

The chain uses TRBV9 and TRBJ1-3; D is perhaps TRBD1 (6 bases). CDR3 length equals 15 residues. In germline, CDR1 is SGDLS, CDR2 YYNGEE. Deletions cut 3 bases from V and 0 bases from J, with 10 bases between. Written as DNA, the CDR3 is TGTGCCAGCAGCGAACAGGGAACCTCTGGAAACACCATATATTTT. Translating gives CASSEQGTSGNTIYF.

The genes are TRBV7-2 and TRBJ2-3, with D perhaps TRBD1 (7 bases). Trimming shortened V by 4 bases and J by 9 bases, and 17 bases separated the two germline ends. Germline assignment: CDR1 SGHTA and CDR2 FQGNSA. The CDR3 consists of 14 residues. Here the CDR3 reads CASSSRQGGGTQYF. Written as DNA, the CDR3 is TGTGCCAGCAGCTCCCGACAGGGAGGAGGCACGCAGTATTTT. The complete variable domain, with remaining parts taken from reference TRBV7-2 and TRBJ2-3, reads GAGVSQSPSNKVTEKGKDVELRCDPISGHTALYWYRQSLGQGLEFLIYFQGNSAPDKSGLPSDRFSAERTGGSVSTLTIQRTQQEDSAVYLCASSSRQGGGTQYFGPGTRLTVL.

The genes are TRBV7-2 and TRBJ2-2; D gene uncertain. The V and J ends lost 5 bases and 5 bases respectively, with 9 bases between them. The CDR3 is 13 amino acids. CDR1 and CDR2 from the germline V gene are SGHTA and FQGNSA. This CDR3 reads CASSHPRTGELFF. In DNA form, the CDR3 reads TGTGCCAGCAGCCACCCCCGGACCGGGGAGCTGTTTTTT. Looking up the rest from reference TRBV7-2 and TRBJ2-2 gives the full variable domain: GAGVSQSPSNKVTEKGKDVELRCDPISGHTALYWYRQSLGQGLEFLIYFQGNSAPDKSGLPSDRFSAERTGGSVSTLTIQRTQQEDSAVYLCASSHPRTGELFFGEGSRLTVL.

This sequence joins TRBV5-1 and TRBJ1-6; no clear D. V was clipped by 0 bases and J by 7 bases, with 11 bases between them. Germline CDR1 and CDR2: SGHRS and YFSETQ. The CDR3 length is 15 residues. CDR3 amino acids: CASSLDGSWNSPLHF. The CDR3 DNA reads TGCGCCAGCAGCTTGGATGGAAGTTGGAATTCACCCCTCCACTTT. Looking up the rest from reference TRBV5-1 and TRBJ1-6 gives the full variable domain: KAGVTQTPRYLIKTRGQQVTLSCSPISGHRSVSWYQQTPGQGLQFLFEYFSETQRNKGNFPGRFSGRQFSNSRSEMNVSTLELGDSALYLCASSLDGSWNSPLHFGNGTRLTVT.

J is TRBJ1-1 and V is TRBV29-1; possibly TRBD1 for D (6 bases). Trimming removed 4 bases at V and 1 base at J, with 16 bases between. The V gene's germline CDR1 is SQVTM and CDR2 ANQGSEA. There are 15 residues in the CDR3. The CDR3 here is CSVGPTQGQNTEAFF. CDR3 coding DNA: TGCAGCGTTGGCCCCACACAGGGACAGAACACTGAAGCTTTCTTT.

The rearrangement links TRBV7-2 to TRBJ1-1; 7 nucleotides match TRBD1. V lost 9 bases and J lost 5; bases outside the gene matches: 6. This CDR3 contains 12 residues. The germline CDR1 and CDR2 sequences are SGHTA and FQGNSA. The DNA for the CDR3 is TGTGCCAGTAGTCCCAGGGGGACTGAAGCTTTCTTT. Protein sequence: CASSPRGTEAFF.

The chain carries TRBV5-1 and TRBJ2-7; 9 bases agree with TRBD1. CDR3 length equals 14 residues. With V trimmed by 5 bases and J by 3 bases, 6 bases remained unmatched. Germline loops: CDR1 SGHRS, CDR2 YFSETQ. CDR3 in DNA: TGCGCCAGCAGAGGACAGGGGACCCACTACGAGCAGTACTTC. Its translation: CASRGQGTHYEQYF.

The chain is built from TRBV20-1 and TRBJ1-5; D uncertain. The germline gives CDR1 DFQATT, CDR2 SNEGSKA (reference sequence). The V and J ends lost 0 bases and 6 bases respectively, with 9 bases between them. This CDR3 has 13 amino acids. The CDR3: CSARDWEGQPQHF. The CDR3 bases are TGCAGTGCTAGAGATTGGGAGGGTCAGCCCCAGCATTTT.

V usage is TRBV30 and J usage is TRBJ2-7; a weak D match, TRBD1 (6 bases). Trimming took 0 bases from V and 3 from J, leaving 12 bases between them. Looked up from germline, CDR1 is GTSNPN and CDR2 is SVGIG (reference sequence). This CDR3 region has 14 residues. This CDR3 reads CAWSVPGAGYEQYF. As DNA, the CDR3 is TGTGCCTGGAGTGTACCAGGGGCGGGCTACGAGCAGTACTTC.

This chain links TRBV29-1 with TRBJ2-6; 7 bases map to TRBD1. Germline assignment: CDR1 SQVTM and CDR2 ANQGSEA. The junction had 1 base not matched to a gene; V was cut back by 6 bases and J by 2 bases. The CDR3 extends over 13 amino acids. Here the CDR3 DNA reads TGCAGCGTGCAGGGGGCTGGGGCCAACGTCCTGACTTTC. Amino acids: CSVQGAGANVLTF.

The genes are TRBV7-9 and TRBJ2-3; TRBD1 matches 10 bases. The CDR3 consists of 15 residues. V was clipped by 5 bases and J by 2 bases; unmatched bases: 4. Per germline, CDR1 SEHNR and CDR2 FQNEAQ (reference sequence). CDR3 region: CASSPTGGYTDTQYF. For the CDR3, the DNA is TGTGCCAGCAGCCCGACAGGGGGCTACACAGATACGCAGTATTTT.

This clonotype was detected a few times. The chain employs TRBV12-3 or TRBV12-4 and TRBJ2-2; D is unclear. V shed 2 bases and J shed 4 bases, with 11 bases lying between them. The CDR3 contains 15 residues. The CDR3 DNA is TGTGCCAGCAGTTTACGTGGGCCCGGCACCGGGGAGCTGTTTTTT. Its translation: CASSLRGPGTGELFF.

This chain uses TRBV30 with TRBJ2-1; weak D call: TRBD1 (6 bases). Germline loops: CDR1 GTSNPN, CDR2 SVGIG (reference sequence). The germline V and J ends were trimmed by 2 bases and 9 bases, with 8 bases remaining between them. The CDR3 runs 11 residues. The CDR3 DNA sequence: TGTGCCTGGAGTAGAGGGGGTGAGCAGTTCTTC. Translation: CAWSRGGEQFF.

The chain carries TRBV12-3 or TRBV12-4 and TRBJ2-2, with D possibly called TRBD1 or TRBD2 (6 bases each). This CDR3 has 14 residues. The germline V and J ends were trimmed by 6 bases and 2 bases, with 10 bases remaining between them. The CDR3 nucleotides read TGTGCCAGCAGCCGGGGGCTTAACACCGGGGAGCTGTTTTTT. Translation: CASSRGLNTGELFF.

V usage is TRBV28 and J usage is TRBJ2-7, with 7 bases lining up with TRBD1. Germline CDR1 MDHEN, CDR2 SYDVKM. With V trimmed by 7 bases and J by 2 bases, 8 bases remained unmatched. This CDR3 spans 14 amino acids. CDR3 loop: CASIAGTAAYEQYF. CDR3 DNA sequence: TGTGCCAGCATTGCCGGGACAGCAGCCTACGAGCAGTACTTC.

The V and J genes are TRBV6-5 and TRBJ2-2; 9 nucleotides line up with TRBD1. The V gene end was trimmed by 3 bases and the J gene end by 6 bases; junction bases not matched to a gene: 8. This CDR3 is built from 16 residues. From germline, CDR1 is MNHEY and CDR2 SVGAGI. Written as DNA, the CDR3 is TGTGCCAGCAGTTATACCGGGACAGGGTTGTCCGGGGAGCTGTTTTTT. Translation gives CASSYTGTGLSGELFF.

The V call is TRBV4-3, the J call TRBJ1-1; unclear D gene. Germline assignment: CDR1 LGHNA and CDR2 YSLEER. The CDR3 loop spans 14 amino acids. V was trimmed by 4 bases and J by 5 bases, leaving 14 bases between them. The CDR3 sequence: CASSPSLGTTEAFF. The CDR3 DNA is TGCGCCAGCAGCCCGAGTCTGGGAACAACTGAAGCTTTCTTT.

The chain links TRBV6-5 to TRBJ2-7; no reliable D call. The CDR3 runs 12 residues. Trimming cost V 8 bases and J 2 bases, with 10 bases left between them. Germline lookup yields CDR1 MNHEY and CDR2 SVGAGI. CDR3 bases: TGTGCCAGCGGTGACACTGCCTACGAGCAGTACTTC. Translated: CASGDTAYEQYF.

This sequence joins TRBV7-6 and TRBJ2-7, with TRBD1 identical over 7 bases. The V gene end was trimmed by 4 bases and the J gene end by 5 bases; junction bases not matched to a gene: 14. The length of the CDR3 is 16 residues. The germline V gene has CDR1 SGHVS and CDR2 FNYEAQ. The CDR3 nucleotides are TGTGCCAGCAGCTCCGCATCATACCCGACAGGGAACGAGCAGTACGTC. This gives the protein CASSSASYPTGNEQYV.